Shown below are 3 T cell receptor beta chains from a single sample sequenced in a study of control samples from healthy donors and cancer patients. The table came from immunoSEQ multiplex PCR; TCRdb's copy has only in-frame clones and leaves some out. Of about 160,000 clones listed, approximately 94% are singletons. The sample taken for sequencing was PBMCs. The receptors here all came from a man between 60 and 70 years old with colorectal cancer.

The J gene is TRBJ2-7, the V gene TRBV18; D is unclear. In germline, CDR1 is KGHSH, CDR2 LQKENI. V dropped 1 base and J dropped 1 base, with 8 bases sitting between them. The CDR3 spans 14 residues. The CDR3 loop reads CASSPQAKSYEQYF. The DNA for the CDR3 is TGTGCCAGCTCACCACAAGCGAAGTCCTACGAGCAGTACTTC.

The chain combines TRBV25-1 with TRBJ2-7, with D possibly matching TRBD1 (6 bases). Germline CDR1 and CDR2: MGHDK and SYGVNS. The CDR3 is made up of 14 amino acids. Trimming cost V 4 bases and J 3 bases, with 13 bases left between them. The CDR3 coding sequence is TGTGCCAGCAGTGCCATAGGGGGAATCTACGAGCAGTACTTC. Its protein is CASSAIGGIYEQYF.

The V gene is TRBV10-3, the J gene TRBJ1-2; no definite D call. CDR1 is ENHRY, CDR2 SYGVKD, per germline. V lost 7 bases to trimming and J lost 8 bases, with 11 bases between them. The CDR3 runs to 11 residues. CDR3 bases: TGTGCCATCAAAATTAGTGAGGGCTACACCTTC. Residues: CAIKISEGYTF.